This T cell receptor (beta chain) was sequenced during a study of T cell responses to AZD1222 COVID-19 vaccine. Whole-study context: Pooled samples include second doses given at about 4 or 12 weeks. General study results and limits: Recipients of AZD1222 seropositive at baseline numbered only 5 or 6. White British donors predominated, females outnumbered males, and clonal diversity was possibly underestimated. In all cases, repertoires were sampled only after the peak T cell response.

Details on this clone: What it recognizes is unknown.

Profiling relied on immunoSEQ multiplex PCR, and the TCRdb table lists in-frame clones only, not all of them. Of 100,000 to 150,000 clones in the sample, roughly 86% are singletons; the top ten hold about 9.4%. The TCR sequence derives from an adult in good health. The material was peripheral blood, obtained on day 0 of AZD1222 vaccination.

The CDR3 nucleotides read TGTGCCAGCGGACCAGGGCGGGTGAGAACCGGGGAGCTGTTTTTT. It specifies CASGPGRVRTGELFF. V and J are TRBV6-6 and TRBJ2-2; D may be TRBD1 or TRBD2 (5 bases each). Germline CDR1 and CDR2: MNHNY and SVGAGI (reference sequence). The CDR3 runs 15 residues. V lost 8 bases, J lost 5 bases, and 18 bases lay in between.